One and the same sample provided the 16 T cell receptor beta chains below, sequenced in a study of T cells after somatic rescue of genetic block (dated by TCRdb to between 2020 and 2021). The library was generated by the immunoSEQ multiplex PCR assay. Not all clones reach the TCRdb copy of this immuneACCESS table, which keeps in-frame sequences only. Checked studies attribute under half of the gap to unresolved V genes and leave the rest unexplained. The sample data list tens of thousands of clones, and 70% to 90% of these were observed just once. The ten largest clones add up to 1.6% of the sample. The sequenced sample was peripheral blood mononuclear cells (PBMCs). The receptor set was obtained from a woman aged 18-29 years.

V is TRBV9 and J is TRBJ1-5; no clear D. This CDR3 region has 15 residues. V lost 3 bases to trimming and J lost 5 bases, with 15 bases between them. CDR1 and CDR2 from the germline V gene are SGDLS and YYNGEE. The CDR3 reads CASSGDEGWDQPQHF. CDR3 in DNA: TGTGCCAGCAGCGGAGACGAGGGATGGGATCAGCCCCAGCATTTT.

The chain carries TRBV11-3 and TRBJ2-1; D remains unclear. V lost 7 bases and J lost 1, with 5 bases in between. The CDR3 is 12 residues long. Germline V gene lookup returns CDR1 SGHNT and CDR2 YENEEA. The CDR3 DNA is TGTGCCAGCACCAGGTCCTACAATGAGCAGTTCTTC. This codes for CASTRSYNEQFF. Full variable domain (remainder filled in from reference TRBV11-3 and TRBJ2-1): EAGVVQSPRYKIIEKKQPVAFWCNPISGHNTLYWYLQNLGQGPELLIRYENEEAVDDSQLPKDRFSAERLKGVDSTLKIQPAELGDSAVYLCASTRSYNEQFFGPGTRLTVL.

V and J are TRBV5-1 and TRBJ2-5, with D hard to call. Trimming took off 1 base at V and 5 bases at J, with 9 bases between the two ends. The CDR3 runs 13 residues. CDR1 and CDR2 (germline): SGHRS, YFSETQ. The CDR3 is CASSLSPEETQYF. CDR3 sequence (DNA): TGCGCCAGCAGCTTGTCACCCGAGGAGACCCAGTACTTC.

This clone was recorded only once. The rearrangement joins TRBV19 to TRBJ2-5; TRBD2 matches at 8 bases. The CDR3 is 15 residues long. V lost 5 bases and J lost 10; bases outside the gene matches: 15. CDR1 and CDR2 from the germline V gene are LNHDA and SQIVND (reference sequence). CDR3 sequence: CASSFAGGPRWDQYF. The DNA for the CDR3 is TGTGCCAGTAGTTTCGCGGGAGGCCCCCGTTGGGACCAGTACTTC.

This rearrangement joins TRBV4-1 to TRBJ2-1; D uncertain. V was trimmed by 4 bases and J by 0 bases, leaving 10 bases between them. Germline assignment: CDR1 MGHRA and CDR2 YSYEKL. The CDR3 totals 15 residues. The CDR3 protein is CASSPDSGSYNEQFF. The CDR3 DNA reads TGCGCCAGCAGCCCCGACTCCGGCTCCTACAATGAGCAGTTCTTC.

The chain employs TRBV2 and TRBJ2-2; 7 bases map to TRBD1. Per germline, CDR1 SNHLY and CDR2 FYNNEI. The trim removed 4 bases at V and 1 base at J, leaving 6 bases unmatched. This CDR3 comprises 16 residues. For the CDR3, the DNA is TGTGCCAGCAGTGGGGACAGCCCACTGAACACCGGGGAGCTGTTTTTT. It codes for CASSGDSPLNTGELFF.

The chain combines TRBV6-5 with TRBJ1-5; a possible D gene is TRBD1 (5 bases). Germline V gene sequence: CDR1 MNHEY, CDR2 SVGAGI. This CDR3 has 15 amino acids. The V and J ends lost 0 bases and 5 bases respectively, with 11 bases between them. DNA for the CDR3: TGTGCCAGCAGTTACTCGAAAGGGGTAGATCAGCCCCAGCATTTT. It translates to CASSYSKGVDQPQHF.

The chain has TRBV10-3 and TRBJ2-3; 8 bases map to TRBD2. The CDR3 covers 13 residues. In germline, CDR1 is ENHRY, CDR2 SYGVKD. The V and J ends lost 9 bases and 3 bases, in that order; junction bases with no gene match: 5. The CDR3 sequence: CAIRGGTTDTQYF. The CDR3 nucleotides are TGTGCCATACGGGGGGGCACGACAGATACGCAGTATTTT.

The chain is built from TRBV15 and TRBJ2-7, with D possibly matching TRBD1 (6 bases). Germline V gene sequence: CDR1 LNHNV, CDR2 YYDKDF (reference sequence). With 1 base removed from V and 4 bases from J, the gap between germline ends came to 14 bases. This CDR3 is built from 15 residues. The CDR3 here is CATSRASLGAYEQYF. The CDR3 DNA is TGTGCCACCAGCAGAGCTAGCCTGGGGGCTTACGAGCAGTACTTC.

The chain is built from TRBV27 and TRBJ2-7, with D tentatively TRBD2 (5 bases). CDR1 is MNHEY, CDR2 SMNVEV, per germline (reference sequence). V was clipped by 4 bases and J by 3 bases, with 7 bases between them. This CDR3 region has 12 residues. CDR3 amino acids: CASSSSGYEQYF. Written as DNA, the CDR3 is TGTGCCAGCAGTTCAAGCGGCTACGAGCAGTACTTC.

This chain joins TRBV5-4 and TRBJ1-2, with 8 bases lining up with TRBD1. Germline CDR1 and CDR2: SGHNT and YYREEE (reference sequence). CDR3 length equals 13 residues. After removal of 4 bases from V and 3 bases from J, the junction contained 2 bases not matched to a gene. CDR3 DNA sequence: TGTGCCAGCAGCCTGACAGGGGACTATGGCTACACCTTC. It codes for CASSLTGDYGYTF.

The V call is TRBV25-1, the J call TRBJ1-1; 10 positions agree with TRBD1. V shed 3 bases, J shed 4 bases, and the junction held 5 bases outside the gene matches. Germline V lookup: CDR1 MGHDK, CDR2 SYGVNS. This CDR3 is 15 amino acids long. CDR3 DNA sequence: TGTGCCAGCAGTGACGACAGGGGGCGCGGCACTGAAGCTTTCTTT. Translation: CASSDDRGRGTEAFF.

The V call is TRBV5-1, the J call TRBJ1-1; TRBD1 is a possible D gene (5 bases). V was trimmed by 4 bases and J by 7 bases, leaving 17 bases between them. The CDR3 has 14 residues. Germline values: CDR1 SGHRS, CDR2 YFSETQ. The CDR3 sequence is CASSPGTAQLEAFF. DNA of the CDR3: TGCGCCAGCAGCCCAGGGACGGCGCAGCTTGAAGCTTTCTTT. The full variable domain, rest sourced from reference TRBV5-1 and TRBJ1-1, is KAGVTQTPRYLIKTRGQQVTLSCSPISGHRSVSWYQQTPGQGLQFLFEYFSETQRNKGNFPGRFSGRQFSNSRSEMNVSTLELGDSALYLCASSPGTAQLEAFFGQGTRLTVV.

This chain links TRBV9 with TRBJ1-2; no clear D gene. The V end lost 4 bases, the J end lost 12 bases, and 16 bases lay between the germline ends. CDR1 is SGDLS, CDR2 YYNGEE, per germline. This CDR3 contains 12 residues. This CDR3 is CASSLTRGSDTF. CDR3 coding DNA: TGTGCCAGCAGCCTAACCCGTGGGTCGGACACCTTC.

CDR3 loop: CASGGDIQYF. CDR3 bases: TGTGCCAGCGGGGGGGACATTCAGTACTTC. The V gene is TRBV28, the J gene TRBJ2-4, with 7 nucleotides matching TRBD2. This CDR3 comprises 10 residues. Germline V gene data show CDR1 as MDHEN and CDR2 as SYDVKM. Trimming cost V 8 bases and J 8 bases; bases outside gene matches: 0.

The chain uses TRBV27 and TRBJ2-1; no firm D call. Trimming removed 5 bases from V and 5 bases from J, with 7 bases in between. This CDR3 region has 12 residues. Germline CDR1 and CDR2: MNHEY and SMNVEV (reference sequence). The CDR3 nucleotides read TGTGCCAGCAGTACTCTGAACAATGAGCAGTTCTTC. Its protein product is CASSTLNNEQFF.